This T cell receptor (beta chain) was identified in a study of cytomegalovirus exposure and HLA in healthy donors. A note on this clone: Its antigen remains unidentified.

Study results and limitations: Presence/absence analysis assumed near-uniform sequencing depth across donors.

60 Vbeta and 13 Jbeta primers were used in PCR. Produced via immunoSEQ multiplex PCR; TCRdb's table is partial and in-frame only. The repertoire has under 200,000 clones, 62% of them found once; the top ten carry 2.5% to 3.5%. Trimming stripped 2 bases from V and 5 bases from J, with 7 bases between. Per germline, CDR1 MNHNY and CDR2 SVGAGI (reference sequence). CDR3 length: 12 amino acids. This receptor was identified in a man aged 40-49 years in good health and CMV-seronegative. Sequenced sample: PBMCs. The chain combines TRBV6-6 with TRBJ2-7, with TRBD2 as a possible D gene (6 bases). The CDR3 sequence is CASSYTGDEQYF. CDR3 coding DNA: TGTGCCAGCAGTTACACGGGAGACGAGCAGTACTTC.